This record looks at one T cell receptor (beta chain) sequence and its context. Libraries were prepared by immunoSEQ multiplex PCR; TCRdb keeps only in-frame clonotypes and omits some of them. The sample lists about 270,000 clones, approximately 89% occurring once. The data were obtained in a study of blood T cell repertoires in COVID-19. Sequencing was done on a sample of peripheral blood. The TCR sequence derives from a man in his forties with active or convalescent COVID-19.

This CDR3 is CASGTTGLANSYEQYF. DNA of the CDR3: TGTGCTAGTGGAACTACTGGACTAGCGAACTCCTACGAGCAGTACTTC. The rearrangement uses TRBV12-5 and TRBJ2-7, with TRBD2 identical over 9 bases. CDR1 and CDR2 from the germline V gene are LGHNT and FRNRAP. This CDR3 has 16 residues. Germline trimming cut 6 bases from V and 0 bases from J; bases unmatched to any gene: 9.